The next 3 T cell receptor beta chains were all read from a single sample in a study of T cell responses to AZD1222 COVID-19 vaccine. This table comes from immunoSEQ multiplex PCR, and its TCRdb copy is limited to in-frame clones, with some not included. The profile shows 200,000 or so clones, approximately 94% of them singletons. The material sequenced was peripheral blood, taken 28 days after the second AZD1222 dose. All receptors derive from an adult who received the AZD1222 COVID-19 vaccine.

DNA for the CDR3: TGCGCCAGCAGCGAAGGGGACAGGAGGGGAGACGAAAAACTGTTTTTT. Translating gives CASSEGDRRGDEKLFF. This chain joins TRBV5-1 and TRBJ1-4, with 8 bases matching TRBD1. The CDR3 is 16 residues long. Trimming cost V 4 bases and J 8 bases; bases outside gene matches: 13. Germline V CDR1 and CDR2: SGHRS, YFSETQ.

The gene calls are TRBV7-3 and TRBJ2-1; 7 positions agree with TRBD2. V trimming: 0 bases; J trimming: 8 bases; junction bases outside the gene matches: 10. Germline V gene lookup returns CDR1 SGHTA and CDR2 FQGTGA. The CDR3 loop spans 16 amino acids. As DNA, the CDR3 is TGTGCCAGCAGCTTAACTCTACGGGGGACTATCGATGAGCAGTTCTTC. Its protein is CASSLTLRGTIDEQFF.

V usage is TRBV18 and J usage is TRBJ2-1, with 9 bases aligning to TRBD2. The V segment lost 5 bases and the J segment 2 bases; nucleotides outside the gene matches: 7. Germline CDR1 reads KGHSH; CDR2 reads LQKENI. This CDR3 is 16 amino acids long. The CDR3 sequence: CASSSGGGGAYNEQFF. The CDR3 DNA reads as TGTGCCAGCTCATCAGGAGGCGGGGGGGCCTACAATGAGCAGTTCTTC.